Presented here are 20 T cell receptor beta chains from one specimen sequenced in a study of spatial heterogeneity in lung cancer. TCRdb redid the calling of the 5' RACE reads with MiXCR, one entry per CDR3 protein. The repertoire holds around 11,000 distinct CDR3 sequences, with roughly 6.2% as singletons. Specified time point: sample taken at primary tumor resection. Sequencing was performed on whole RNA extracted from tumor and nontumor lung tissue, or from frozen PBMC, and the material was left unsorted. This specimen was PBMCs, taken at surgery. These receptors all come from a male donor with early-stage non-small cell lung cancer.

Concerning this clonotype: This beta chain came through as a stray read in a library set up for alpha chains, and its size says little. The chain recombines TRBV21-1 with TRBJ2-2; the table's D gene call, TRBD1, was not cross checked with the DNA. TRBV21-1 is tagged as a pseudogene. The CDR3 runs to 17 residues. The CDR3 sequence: CASSVRENGINTGELFF. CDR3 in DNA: TGTGCCAGCAGCGTCAGGGAAAATGGGATCAACACCGGGGAGCTGTTTTTT.

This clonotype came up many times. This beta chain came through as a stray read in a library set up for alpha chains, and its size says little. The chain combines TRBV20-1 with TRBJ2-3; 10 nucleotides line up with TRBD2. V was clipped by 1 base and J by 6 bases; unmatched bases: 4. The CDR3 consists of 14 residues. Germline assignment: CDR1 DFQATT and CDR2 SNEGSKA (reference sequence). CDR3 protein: CSARVSGGADTQYF. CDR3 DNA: TGCAGTGCTAGAGTGAGCGGGGGGGCGGATACGCAGTATTTT.

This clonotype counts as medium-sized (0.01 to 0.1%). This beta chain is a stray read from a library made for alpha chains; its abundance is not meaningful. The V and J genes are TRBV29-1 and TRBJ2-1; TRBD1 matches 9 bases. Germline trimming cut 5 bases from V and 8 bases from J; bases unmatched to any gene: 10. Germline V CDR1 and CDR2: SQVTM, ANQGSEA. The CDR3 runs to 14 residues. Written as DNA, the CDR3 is TGCAGCGTTACCCGGGACAGGGTGGGGGATGAGCAGTTCTTC. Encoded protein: CSVTRDRVGDEQFF.

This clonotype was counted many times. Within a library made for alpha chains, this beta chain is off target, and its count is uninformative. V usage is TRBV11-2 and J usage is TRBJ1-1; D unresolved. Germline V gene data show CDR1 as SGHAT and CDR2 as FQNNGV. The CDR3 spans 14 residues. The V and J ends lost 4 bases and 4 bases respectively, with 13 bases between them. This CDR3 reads CASSYTAGSTEAFF. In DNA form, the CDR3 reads TGTGCCAGCAGCTATACAGCGGGGAGCACTGAAGCTTTCTTT.

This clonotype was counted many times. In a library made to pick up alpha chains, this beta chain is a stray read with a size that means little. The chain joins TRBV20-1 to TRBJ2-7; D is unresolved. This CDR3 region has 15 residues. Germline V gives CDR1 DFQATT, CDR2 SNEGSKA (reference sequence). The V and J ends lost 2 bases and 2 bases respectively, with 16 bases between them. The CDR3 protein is CSARSPWAMTYEQYF. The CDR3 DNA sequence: TGCAGTGCTAGAAGTCCGTGGGCAATGACCTACGAGCAGTACTTC.

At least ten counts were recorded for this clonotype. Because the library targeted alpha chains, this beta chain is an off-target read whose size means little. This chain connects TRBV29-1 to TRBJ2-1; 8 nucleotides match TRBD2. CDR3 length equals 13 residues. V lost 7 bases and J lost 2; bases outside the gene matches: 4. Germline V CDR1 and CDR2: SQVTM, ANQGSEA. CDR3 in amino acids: CSASSGAYNEQFF. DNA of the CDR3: TGCAGCGCTAGTAGCGGGGCCTACAATGAGCAGTTCTTC.

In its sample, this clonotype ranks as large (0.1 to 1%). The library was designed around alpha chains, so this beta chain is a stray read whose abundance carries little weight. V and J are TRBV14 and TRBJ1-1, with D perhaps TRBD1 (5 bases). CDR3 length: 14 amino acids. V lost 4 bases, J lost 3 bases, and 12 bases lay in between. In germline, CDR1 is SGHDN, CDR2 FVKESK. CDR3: CASSLWGWDTEAFF. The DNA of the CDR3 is TGTGCCAGCAGCCTATGGGGCTGGGACACTGAAGCTTTCTTT.

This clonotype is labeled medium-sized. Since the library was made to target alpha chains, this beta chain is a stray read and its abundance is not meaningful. In DNA form, the CDR3 reads TGTGCCAGCAGTGATCGACTGGTACCCACAGATACGCAGTATTTT. Amino acids: CASSDRLVPTDTQYF. The gene calls are TRBV2 and TRBJ2-3; D gene ambiguous. CDR3 length equals 15 residues. CDR1 and CDR2 from the germline V gene are SNHLY and FYNNEI. V was cut by 3 bases and J by 2 bases, with 12 bases left in between.

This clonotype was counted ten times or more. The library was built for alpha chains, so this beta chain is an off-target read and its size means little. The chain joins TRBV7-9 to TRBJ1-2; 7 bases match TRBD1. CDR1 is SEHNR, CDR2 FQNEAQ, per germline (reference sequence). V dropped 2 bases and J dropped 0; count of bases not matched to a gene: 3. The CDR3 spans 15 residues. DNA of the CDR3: TGTGCCAGCAGCTTATGGACAGGACCTAACTATGGCTACACCTTC. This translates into CASSLWTGPNYGYTF.

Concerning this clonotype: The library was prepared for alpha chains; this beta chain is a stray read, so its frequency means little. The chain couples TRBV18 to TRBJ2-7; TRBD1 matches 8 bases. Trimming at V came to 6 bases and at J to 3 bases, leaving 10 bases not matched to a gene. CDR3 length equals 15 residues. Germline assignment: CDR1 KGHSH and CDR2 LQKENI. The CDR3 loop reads CASSPGTGNFYEQYF. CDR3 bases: TGTGCCAGCTCGCCCGGGACAGGAAACTTCTACGAGCAGTACTTC.

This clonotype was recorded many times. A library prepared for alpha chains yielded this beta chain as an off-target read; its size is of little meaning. In DNA form, the CDR3 reads TGTGCCAGCGGCGGGGGGAGTTTTAGCAATCAGCCCCAGCATTTT. Translating it yields CASGGGSFSNQPQHF. The chain employs TRBV7-2 and TRBJ1-5, with D perhaps matching TRBD1 (5 bases). In germline, CDR1 is SGHTA, CDR2 FQGNSA. Trimming left V 8 bases short and J 0 bases short, with 14 bases between. The CDR3 contains 15 residues.

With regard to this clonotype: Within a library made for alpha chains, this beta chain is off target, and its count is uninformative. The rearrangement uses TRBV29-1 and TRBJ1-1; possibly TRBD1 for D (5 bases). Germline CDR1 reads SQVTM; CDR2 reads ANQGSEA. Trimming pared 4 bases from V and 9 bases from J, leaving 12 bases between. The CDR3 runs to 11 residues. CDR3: CSVARVGQAFF. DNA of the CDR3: TGCAGCGTTGCCAGGGTTGGTCAAGCTTTCTTT.

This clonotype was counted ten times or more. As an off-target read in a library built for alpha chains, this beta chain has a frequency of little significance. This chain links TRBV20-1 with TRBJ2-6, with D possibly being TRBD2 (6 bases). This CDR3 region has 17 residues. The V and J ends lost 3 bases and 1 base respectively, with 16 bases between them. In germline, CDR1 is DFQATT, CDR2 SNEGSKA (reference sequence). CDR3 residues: CSASLRGTLSGANVLTF. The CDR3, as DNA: TGCAGTGCTAGTCTTCGCGGGACCTTGTCTGGGGCCAACGTCCTGACTTTC.

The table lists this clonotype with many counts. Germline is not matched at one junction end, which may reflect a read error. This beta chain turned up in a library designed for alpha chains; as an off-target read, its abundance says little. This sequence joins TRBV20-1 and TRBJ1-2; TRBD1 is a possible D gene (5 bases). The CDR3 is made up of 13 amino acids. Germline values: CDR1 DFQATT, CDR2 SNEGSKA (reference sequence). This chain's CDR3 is CSARAQAHYGYTF. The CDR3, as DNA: TGCAGTGCCAGAGCACAGGCGCACTATGGCTACACCTTC.

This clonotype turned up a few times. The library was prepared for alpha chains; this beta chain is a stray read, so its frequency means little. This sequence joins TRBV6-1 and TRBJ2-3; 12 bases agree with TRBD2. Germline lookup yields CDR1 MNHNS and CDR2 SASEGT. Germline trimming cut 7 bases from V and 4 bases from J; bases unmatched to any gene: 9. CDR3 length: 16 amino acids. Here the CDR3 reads CASTTLAGGPADTQYF. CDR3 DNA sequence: TGTGCCAGCACCACGCTAGCGGGAGGGCCGGCAGATACGCAGTATTTT.

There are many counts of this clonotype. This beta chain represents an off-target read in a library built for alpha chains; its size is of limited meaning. The CDR3 is CASSEGSYEQYF. The CDR3 DNA reads as TGTGCCAGCAGTGAAGGCAGCTACGAGCAGTACTTC. The rearrangement joins TRBV25-1 to TRBJ2-7, with D hard to call. Deletions cut 2 bases from V and 3 bases from J, with 5 bases between. The CDR3 has 12 amino acids. CDR1 and CDR2 (germline): MGHDK, SYGVNS.

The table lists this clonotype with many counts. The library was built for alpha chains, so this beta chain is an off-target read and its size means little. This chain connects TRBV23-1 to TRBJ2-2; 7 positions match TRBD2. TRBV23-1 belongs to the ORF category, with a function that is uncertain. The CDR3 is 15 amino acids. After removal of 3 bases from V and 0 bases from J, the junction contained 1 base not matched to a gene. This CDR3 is CASSQREPNTGELFF. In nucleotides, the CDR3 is TGCGCCAGCAGTCAGCGGGAGCCGAACACCGGGGAGCTGTTTTTT.

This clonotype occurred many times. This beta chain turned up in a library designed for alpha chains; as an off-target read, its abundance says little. Here the CDR3 DNA reads TGTGCCAGCAGCCCCGGGGCCCCAGATACGCAGTATTTT. This gives the protein CASSPGAPDTQYF. The chain has TRBV7-2 and TRBJ2-3; D is tentatively TRBD1 or TRBD2 (5 bases each). The CDR3 loop spans 13 amino acids. Trimming took 5 bases from V and 4 from J, leaving 10 bases between them. Germline lookup yields CDR1 SGHTA and CDR2 FQGNSA.

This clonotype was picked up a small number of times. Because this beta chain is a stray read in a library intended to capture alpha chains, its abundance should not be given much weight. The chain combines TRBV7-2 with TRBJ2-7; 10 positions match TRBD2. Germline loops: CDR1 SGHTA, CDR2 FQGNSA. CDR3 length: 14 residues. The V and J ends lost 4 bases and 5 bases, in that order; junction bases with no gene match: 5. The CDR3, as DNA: TGTGCCAGCAGCTCTAGCGGGGGCATGGACGAGCAGTACTTC. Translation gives CASSSSGGMDEQYF.

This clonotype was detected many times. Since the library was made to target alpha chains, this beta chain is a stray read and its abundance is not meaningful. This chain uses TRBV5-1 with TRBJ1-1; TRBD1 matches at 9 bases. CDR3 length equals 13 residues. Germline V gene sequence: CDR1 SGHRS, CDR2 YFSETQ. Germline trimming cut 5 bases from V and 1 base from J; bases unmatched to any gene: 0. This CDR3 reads CASRTGGNTEAFF. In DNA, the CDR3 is TGCGCCAGCAGGACAGGGGGGAACACTGAAGCTTTCTTT.